What follows are 23 T cell receptor beta chains derived from one specimen sequenced in a study of CD8 T cells in ankylosing spondylitis. Each CDR3 protein gets one entry after TCRdb re-called the 5' RACE reads with MiXCR. The sample contains 150,000 to 200,000 distinct CDR3 sequences, over 10% of which appear only once. The specimen was blood, either unsorted or a sorted T cell fraction (not recorded which). The source is a female donor with ankylosing spondylitis or in good health (not recorded which).

The chain is built from TRBV19 and TRBJ2-6, with no clear D. The CDR3 runs 16 residues. V lost 7 bases and J 0 bases, leaving 13 bases between the germline ends. Germline loops: CDR1 LNHDA, CDR2 SQIVND (reference sequence). The CDR3 DNA reads TGTGCCAGTACTGGGCGGATTGGCTCTGGGGCCAACGTCCTGACTTTC. Its translation: CASTGRIGSGANVLTF.

The chain combines TRBV5-1 with TRBJ2-2; D not certain. V lost 1 base and J 0 bases, leaving 10 bases between the germline ends. The V gene's germline CDR1 is SGHRS and CDR2 YFSETQ. The CDR3 is 16 amino acids. The CDR3 region has the DNA TGCGCCAGCAGCTTGTTAGGAAACGCGAACACCGGGGAGCTGTTTTTT. It codes for CASSLLGNANTGELFF.

With regard to this clonotype: Possible read error: a much larger clone is one base away. In DNA, the CDR3 is TGTGCCAGCAGGGGACTAGCGCGTCTCTACAATGAGCAGTTCTTC. Its translation is CASRGLARLYNEQFF. V gene TRBV2 combines with J gene TRBJ2-1; 10 bases match TRBD2. This CDR3 has 15 residues. Per the germline V gene, CDR1 is SNHLY and CDR2 is FYNNEI. The junction had 5 bases not matched to a gene; V was cut back by 6 bases and J by 3 bases.

The sample holds many counts of this clonotype. V gene TRBV12-3 or TRBV12-4 combines with J gene TRBJ2-2; possibly TRBD1 for D (6 bases). The CDR3 runs 14 residues. V was cut by 5 bases and J by 1 base, with 8 bases left in between. The CDR3 here is CASSTDRNTGELFF. The CDR3 bases are TGTGCCAGCAGTACGGACAGGAACACCGGGGAGCTGTTTTTT.

This clonotype was counted ten times or more. The chain has TRBV12-3 or TRBV12-4 and TRBJ2-5, with D unclear. This CDR3 is 12 amino acids long. Between the trimmed V and J ends, which lost 3 bases and 5 bases, there was a span of 7 bases. The CDR3 is CASSFHGETQYF. The CDR3 DNA follows: TGTGCCAGCAGTTTCCACGGGGAGACCCAGTACTTC.

This clonotype has ten or more counts. This sequence joins TRBV5-5 and TRBJ2-3; 10 bases are a match to TRBD2. The ends lost 2 bases at V and 2 bases at J; junction bases unmatched: 2. Germline V CDR1 and CDR2: SGHKS, YYEKEE (reference sequence). This CDR3 has 15 amino acids. CDR3 protein: CASSLLAGYTDTQYF. Here the CDR3 DNA reads TGTGCCAGCAGCTTACTAGCGGGATACACAGATACGCAGTATTTT.

A few counts support this clonotype. The rearrangement links TRBV19 to TRBJ1-3; D remains ambiguous. Germline CDR1 is LNHDA and CDR2 is SQIVND (reference sequence). The CDR3 runs 14 residues. The ends were cut back, 3 bases at V and 7 bases at J, with 13 bases in the middle. Here the CDR3 DNA reads TGTGCCAGTAGTATTTTGTTGCTGGGGAACACCATATATTTT. Protein product: CASSILLLGNTIYF.

In this sample, this clonotype turned up many times. The chain recombines TRBV3-1 with TRBJ2-7; 7 bases align to TRBD1. In germline, CDR1 is LGHDT, CDR2 YNNKEL (reference sequence). This CDR3 is 13 amino acids long. The V gene end was trimmed by 1 base and the J gene end by 3 bases; junction bases not matched to a gene: 0. This CDR3 reads CASSQGTGYEQYF. The CDR3 DNA reads as TGTGCCAGCAGCCAAGGGACAGGCTACGAGCAGTACTTC.

This clonotype was found many times. The chain has TRBV5-1 and TRBJ2-5; TRBD2 matches 11 bases. Unmatched junction bases numbered 2, after V lost 0 bases and J lost 1 base. Germline V CDR1 and CDR2: SGHRS, YFSETQ. The CDR3 extends over 16 amino acids. The DNA of the CDR3 is TGCGCCAGCAGCTTGGTTCTAGCGGGAGGCCAAGAGACCCAGTACTTC. Protein product: CASSLVLAGGQETQYF.

In its sample, this clonotype was seen many times. J is TRBJ1-2 and V is TRBV12-3 or TRBV12-4; maybe TRBD1 (5 bases). V lost 3 bases and J lost 1, with 9 bases in between. This CDR3 has 14 amino acids. The CDR3, as DNA: TGTGCCAGCAGTTTTGGGGGAGATAACTATGGCTACACCTTC. Translating gives CASSFGGDNYGYTF.

This clonotype was observed at least ten times. This rearrangement joins TRBV28 to TRBJ1-5; unclear D gene. The CDR3 totals 12 residues. V was shortened by 2 bases and J by 6 bases, with 5 bases between the two germline ends. Per germline, CDR1 MDHEN and CDR2 SYDVKM. CDR3 loop: CASSLIGQPQHF. CDR3 bases: TGTGCCAGCAGTTTAATAGGTCAGCCCCAGCATTTT.

This clonotype was seen ten or more times. J is TRBJ1-1 and V is TRBV20-1, with TRBD1 matching 7 bases. Germline V gene lookup returns CDR1 DFQATT and CDR2 SNEGSKA (reference sequence). J was trimmed by 10 bases and V by 4 bases; bases with no gene match: 15. This CDR3 region has 14 residues. CDR3 amino acids: CSAIRQGVTTTAFF. CDR3 sequence (DNA): TGCAGTGCTATCAGACAGGGAGTGACGACAACAGCTTTCTTT.

This clonotype was recorded many times. CDR3 residues: CASKNWQLNTGELFF. The CDR3 DNA reads TGTGCCAGCAAAAACTGGCAGTTGAACACCGGGGAGCTGTTTTTT. The rearrangement joins TRBV6-1 to TRBJ2-2; D not resolved. V was clipped by 7 bases and J by 1 base, with 13 bases between them. Germline lookup yields CDR1 MNHNS and CDR2 SASEGT. This CDR3 spans 15 amino acids.

This clonotype appeared a few times. The chain combines TRBV7-8 with TRBJ2-1; 10 positions agree with TRBD2. Germline lookup yields CDR1 SGHVS and CDR2 FQNEAQ. The trim removed 2 bases at V and 2 bases at J, leaving 6 bases unmatched. The CDR3 length is 17 residues. The CDR3 DNA sequence: TGTGCCAGCAGCTTAATGGGACTAGCGTTCACCTACAATGAGCAGTTCTTC. Protein sequence: CASSLMGLAFTYNEQFF.

There are many counts of this clonotype. The V and J genes are TRBV27 and TRBJ2-1; D may be TRBD1 (6 bases). This CDR3 contains 15 residues. Trimming took off 2 bases at V and 5 bases at J, with 13 bases between the two ends. Germline V gene sequence: CDR1 MNHEY, CDR2 SMNVEV (reference sequence). The chain's CDR3 is CASSLRRGSNNEQFF. The CDR3 bases are TGTGCCAGCAGTTTACGAAGGGGGTCAAACAATGAGCAGTTCTTC.

In its sample, this clonotype was seen many times. The V and J genes are TRBV5-1 and TRBJ2-7; 8 bases align to TRBD2. Germline V gene sequence: CDR1 SGHRS, CDR2 YFSETQ. The CDR3 contains 14 residues. Trimming took 3 bases from V and 4 from J; bases not matched to a gene: 6. CDR3 nucleotides: TGCGCCAGCAGCTCTCCCGGGACTAGTTACGAGCAGTACTTC. Protein product: CASSSPGTSYEQYF.

In its sample, this clonotype was seen many times. This chain joins TRBV24-1 and TRBJ2-2, with D tentatively TRBD1 (6 bases). V was trimmed by 6 bases and J by 6 bases, leaving 13 bases between them. The CDR3 covers 14 residues. Germline V lookup: CDR1 KGHDR, CDR2 SFDVKD. In nucleotides, the CDR3 is TGTGCCACCAGTCGAACAGGGTTCGCCGGGGAGCTGTTTTTT. Its protein is CATSRTGFAGELFF.

This clonotype was counted at least ten times. V is TRBV20-1 and J is TRBJ2-7; tentatively, D is TRBD1 (6 bases). The CDR3 consists of 15 residues. The germline V gene encodes CDR1 DFQATT and CDR2 SNEGSKA (reference sequence). Trimming pared 6 bases from V and 9 bases from J, leaving 27 bases between. CDR3 region: CSAPKPGQPVEGQYF. As DNA, the CDR3 is TGCAGTGCCCCCAAACCTGGACAGCCGGTTGAAGGGCAGTACTTC.

This clonotype has a handful of counts. The chain couples TRBV20-1 to TRBJ1-5; D is possibly TRBD1 (5 bases). Trimming pared 5 bases from V and 1 base from J, leaving 12 bases between. Germline CDR1 is DFQATT and CDR2 is SNEGSKA (reference sequence). CDR3 size: 14 residues. The CDR3 DNA reads TGCAGTGCTCCCGGGACGGCGAGCAATCAGCCCCAGCATTTT. Translating gives CSAPGTASNQPQHF.

This clonotype was detected ten times or more. The chain employs TRBV7-2 and TRBJ2-5; D is uncertain. With 6 bases removed from V and 1 base from J, the gap between germline ends came to 12 bases. In germline, CDR1 is SGHTA, CDR2 FQGNSA. The CDR3 has 14 amino acids. The CDR3 bases are TGTGCCAGCAGGCCAACGGTGTCCCAAGAGACCCAGTACTTC. Protein: CASRPTVSQETQYF.

This clonotype has a single count. A much more abundant neighbour one base away suggests this may be a read error. This chain links TRBV29-1 with TRBJ2-1; 8 bases line up with TRBD2. The CDR3 is 13 residues long. From germline, CDR1 is SQVTM and CDR2 ANQGSEA. V lost 3 bases, J lost 9 bases, and 7 bases stayed unmatched. As DNA, the CDR3 is TGCAGCGTTGAGGGTAGCGGGATGATTGAGCAGTTCTTC. This gives the protein CSVEGSGMIEQFF.

The chain links TRBV7-2 to TRBJ2-1, with 11 nucleotides matching TRBD2. Germline V CDR1 and CDR2: SGHTA, FQGNSA. The CDR3 runs 20 residues. The J segment lost 8 bases and the V segment lost 4 bases, leaving 22 bases of the junction unmatched. CDR3 region: CASSSSAVRLAGFVGYEQFF. DNA of the CDR3: TGTGCCAGCAGCTCTAGTGCGGTGCGACTAGCGGGGTTCGTGGGGTATGAGCAGTTCTTC. The variable domain in full, completed from reference TRBV7-2 and TRBJ2-1, reads GAGVSQSPSNKVTEKGKDVELRCDPISGHTALYWYRQSLGQGLEFLIYFQGNSAPDKSGLPSDRFSAERTGGSVSTLTIQRTQQEDSAVYLCASSSSAVRLAGFVGYEQFFGPGTRLTVL.

This clonotype was seen at least ten times. The chain uses TRBV20-1 and TRBJ1-5; a possible D gene is TRBD1 (6 bases). Per the germline V gene, CDR1 is DFQATT and CDR2 is SNEGSKA (reference sequence). There are 13 residues in the CDR3. Trimming left V 3 bases short and J 4 bases short, with 10 bases between. As DNA, the CDR3 is TGCAGTGCTAGGTGGCAGGGGAATCAGCCCCAGCATTTT. Amino acid sequence: CSARWQGNQPQHF.